Presented here are 20 T cell receptor beta chains from one specimen sequenced in a study of response to subunit inactivated influenza vaccine. TCRdb reanalysed the RT-PCR reads using MiXCR and keeps one entry per CDR3 protein. The data show some 850,000 distinct CDR3 sequences, approximately 18% seen once. Sequenced material: PBMCs from blood, taken around 5 days after vaccination. The receptors shown here come from a middle-aged man who received an inactivated influenza vaccine.

This clonotype was counted many times. A read error may account for a junction end that differs from germline. The chain has TRBV12-3 or TRBV12-4 and TRBJ1-1, with a weak D call TRBD1 (5 bases). The CDR3 loop spans 14 amino acids. CDR3 sequence: CASSLRGRNTEAFF. The CDR3 DNA is TGCGCCAGCAGCTTAAGGGGACGCAACACTGAAGCTTTCTTT.

This chain joins TRBV6-1 and TRBJ2-2; D possibly corresponds to TRBD1 (5 bases). V lost 5 bases and J 0 bases, leaving 10 bases between the germline ends. CDR3 size: 15 residues. Germline CDR1 reads MNHNS; CDR2 reads SASEGT. This CDR3 reads CASSPQGSNTGELFF. The CDR3 region has the DNA TGTGCCAGCAGTCCCCAGGGCTCGAACACCGGGGAGCTGTTTTTT.

To note about this clonotype: A read error may account for a junction end that differs from germline. The V and J genes are TRBV20-1 and TRBJ2-3, with 8 nucleotides matching TRBD2. Germline CDR1 and CDR2: DFQATT and SNEGSKA (reference sequence). This CDR3 has 13 residues. The CDR3 spells CSASGGATNTQYF. In DNA form, the CDR3 reads TGCAGTGCTAGCGGGGGGGCCACAAATACGCAGTATTTT.

This chain links TRBV7-9 with TRBJ2-3, with TRBD2 as a possible D gene (5 bases). V was shortened by 5 bases and J by 1 base, with 13 bases between the two germline ends. This CDR3 has 15 residues. Germline loops: CDR1 SEHNR, CDR2 FQNEAQ (reference sequence). For the CDR3, the DNA is TGTGCCAGCAGCCCGGCCGGGGTCGGCACAGATACGCAGTATTTT. As protein: CASSPAGVGTDTQYF.

The V and J genes are TRBV6-1 and TRBJ2-1; 12 nucleotides agree with TRBD2. Germline V lookup: CDR1 MNHNS, CDR2 SASEGT. The trim removed 10 bases at V and 8 bases at J, leaving 12 bases unmatched. CDR3 length equals 15 residues. CDR3 residues: CATRRTSGILDEQFF. The DNA for the CDR3 is TGTGCCACGCGCCGGACTAGCGGGATCCTCGATGAGCAGTTCTTC.

This clonotype was seen a few times. The chain recombines TRBV29-1 with TRBJ2-5; 11 bases are a match to TRBD1. The germline gives CDR1 SQVTM, CDR2 ANQGSEA. The CDR3 is made up of 14 amino acids. The V and J ends lost 5 bases and 5 bases, in that order; junction bases with no gene match: 7. The CDR3 nucleotides are TGCAGCGTTTCCGGACAGGGGGCGCAGGAGACCCAGTACTTC. Amino acids: CSVSGQGAQETQYF.

In its sample, this clonotype was seen a few times. This CDR3 reads CASSFGFTSGNTIYF. The CDR3 DNA is TGTGCCAGCAGTTTTGGGTTCACCTCTGGAAACACCATATATTTT. The rearrangement joins TRBV6-5 to TRBJ1-3; no definite D call. Germline V gene sequence: CDR1 MNHEY, CDR2 SVGAGI. This CDR3 is built from 15 residues. V shed 4 bases and J shed 0 bases, with 10 bases lying between them.

The J gene is TRBJ2-3, the V gene TRBV20-1; 8 positions match TRBD2. The CDR3 has 15 residues. Germline V gives CDR1 DFQATT, CDR2 SNEGSKA (reference sequence). V dropped 6 bases and J dropped 2; count of bases not matched to a gene: 10. The CDR3 is CSARTSRRITDTQYF. CDR3 DNA sequence: TGCAGTGCCAGGACTAGCCGGCGCATCACAGATACGCAGTATTTT.

The V and J genes are TRBV5-1 and TRBJ2-2; 10 bases fit TRBD1. V dropped 7 bases and J dropped 1; count of bases not matched to a gene: 4. In germline, CDR1 is SGHRS, CDR2 YFSETQ. The length of the CDR3 is 15 residues. Here the CDR3 DNA reads TGCGCCAGCGCAGGACAGGGGGTGAACACCGGGGAGCTGTTTTTT. Protein product: CASAGQGVNTGELFF. Using reference TRBV5-1 and TRBJ2-2 for the parts outside the CDR3, the full variable domain is KAGVTQTPRYLIKTRGQQVTLSCSPISGHRSVSWYQQTPGQGLQFLFEYFSETQRNKGNFPGRFSGRQFSNSRSEMNVSTLELGDSALYLCASAGQGVNTGELFFGEGSRLTVL.

The rearrangement links TRBV27 to TRBJ2-5; possibly TRBD1 for D (5 bases). Trimming left V 4 bases short and J 4 bases short, with 13 bases between. CDR1 and CDR2 (germline): MNHEY, SMNVEV (reference sequence). This CDR3 is 14 amino acids long. Here the CDR3 DNA reads TGTGCCAGCAGTTCAGGGTGGATGAGAGAGACCCAGTACTTC. As protein: CASSSGWMRETQYF.

This clonotype has ten or more counts. The chain has TRBV5-5 and TRBJ2-5, with 11 bases that match TRBD2. Germline V gene lookup returns CDR1 SGHKS and CDR2 YYEKEE (reference sequence). The CDR3 covers 14 residues. Trimming at V came to 1 base and at J to 5 bases, leaving 1 base not matched to a gene. In nucleotides, the CDR3 is TGTGCCAGCAGCTTGTTAGCGGGAGGGGAGACCCAGTACTTC. It codes for CASSLLAGGETQYF. Together with reference TRBV5-5 and TRBJ2-5, the CDR3 gives the full variable domain: DAGVTQSPTHLIKTRGQQVTLRCSPISGHKSVSWYQQVLGQGPQFIFQYYEKEERGRGNFPDRFSARQFPNYSSELNVNALLLGDSALYLCASSLLAGGETQYFGPGTRLLVL.

V usage is TRBV7-3 and J usage is TRBJ2-1; D gene uncertain. Trimming left V 5 bases short and J 0 bases short, with 17 bases between. The CDR3 runs to 17 residues. CDR1 is SGHTA and CDR2 is FQGTGA in the germline V gene. Here the CDR3 reads CASSQASRVSSYNEQFF. The CDR3 bases are TGTGCCAGCAGCCAGGCTTCGCGCGTCAGCTCCTACAATGAGCAGTTCTTC.

The rearrangement joins TRBV29-1 to TRBJ1-1, with D perhaps matching TRBD1 (6 bases). The CDR3 has 14 residues. V was cut by 6 bases and J by 3 bases, with 17 bases left in between. The germline gives CDR1 SQVTM, CDR2 ANQGSEA. The CDR3 loop is CSVGNSRTDTEAFF. The CDR3 nucleotides are TGCAGCGTGGGAAACTCAAGGACAGACACTGAAGCTTTCTTT.

The rearrangement links TRBV20-1 to TRBJ2-7; D might be TRBD2 (5 bases). The germline gives CDR1 DFQATT, CDR2 SNEGSKA (reference sequence). Trimming shortened V by 0 bases and J by 5 bases, and 11 bases separated the two germline ends. This CDR3 spans 13 amino acids. For the CDR3, the DNA is TGCAGTGCTAGAGATGGACGGGATAACGAGCAGTACTTC. Translation gives CSARDGRDNEQYF.

The table lists this clonotype with a few counts. The V gene is TRBV7-8, the J gene TRBJ1-5; D gene ambiguous. The ends were cut back, 0 bases at V and 6 bases at J, with 3 bases in the middle. CDR1 and CDR2 from the germline V gene are SGHVS and FQNEAQ. The CDR3 consists of 12 residues. CDR3 loop: CASSLALQPQHF. In DNA form, the CDR3 reads TGTGCCAGCAGCTTAGCGCTTCAGCCCCAGCATTTT.

V usage is TRBV10-3 and J usage is TRBJ1-2, with TRBD1 matching 9 bases. The V gene's germline CDR1 is ENHRY and CDR2 SYGVKD. Trimming removed 6 bases from V and 8 bases from J; junction bases left unmatched: 4. The CDR3 extends over 12 amino acids. The CDR3 DNA reads as TGTGCCATCAGGAGGGACAGGGAAGGCTACACCTTC. It yields the protein CAIRRDREGYTF.

The sample holds a few counts of this clonotype. The rearrangement uses TRBV5-1 and TRBJ2-2, with D possibly TRBD2 on 7 matching bases. Germline-derived CDR1 and CDR2 are SGHRS and YFSETQ. V lost 1 base and J lost 4, with 14 bases in between. The CDR3 extends over 16 amino acids. CDR3 bases: TGCGCCAGCAGCTTGCAAGGCGGGGGCAGCACCGGGGAGCTGTTTTTT. Translated: CASSLQGGGSTGELFF. Drawing the rest from reference TRBV5-1 and TRBJ2-2, the complete variable domain is KAGVTQTPRYLIKTRGQQVTLSCSPISGHRSVSWYQQTPGQGLQFLFEYFSETQRNKGNFPGRFSGRQFSNSRSEMNVSTLELGDSALYLCASSLQGGGSTGELFFGEGSRLTVL.

CDR3 sequence: CASSHTPRTSERHNEQFF. In DNA, the CDR3 is TGCGCCAGCAGCCACACTCCGAGGACTAGCGAACGGCACAATGAGCAGTTCTTC. This chain links TRBV5-1 with TRBJ2-1, with 9 bases identical to TRBD2. The CDR3 contains 18 residues. Per the germline V gene, CDR1 is SGHRS and CDR2 is YFSETQ. Losses at the gene ends were 4 bases for V and 5 bases for J; bases not matched to a gene: 16.

In this sample, this clonotype turned up a few times. J is TRBJ2-3 and V is TRBV20-1, with a possible D match to TRBD2 (5 bases). Between the trimmed V and J ends, which lost 1 base and 2 bases, there was a span of 7 bases. CDR3 length: 13 residues. CDR1 is DFQATT and CDR2 is SNEGSKA in the germline V gene (reference sequence). The CDR3 loop is CSARGTVTDTQYF. The CDR3 bases are TGCAGTGCTAGAGGGACTGTCACAGATACGCAGTATTTT.

This clonotype was detected ten times or more. The rearrangement joins TRBV28 to TRBJ2-3; 7 bases align to TRBD2. J gave up 6 bases and V 3 bases, and 12 bases lay outside the gene matches. Germline-derived CDR1 and CDR2 are MDHEN and SYDVKM. The CDR3 has 16 amino acids. CDR3 loop: CASSFHSGRGVDTQYF. The DNA for the CDR3 is TGTGCCAGCAGTTTCCATAGCGGGCGTGGGGTGGATACGCAGTATTTT.